This T cell receptor beta chain was profiled in a study of T cell repertoires in ileal Crohn's disease (dated by TCRdb to between 2018 and 2020). About the investigation overall: Median disease duration was approximately 8 years, and about 40% of patients were identified as active smokers at the time of surgery. Roughly half of the patients were given postoperative therapy, with 15 to 20 on anti-TNF agents and about a dozen on thiopurines. Running in parallel with the study was a multicentre cohort set up to find predictors of early endoscopic recurrence following ileocolonic resection. A Rutgeerts score higher than i0 was the definition used for endoscopic postoperative recurrence. A total of roughly 170 mucosal samples from roughly 60 patients were sequenced, with samples obtained at several locations on the surgical specimen and at postoperative endoscopy. Surgery was performed for a complication in all patients, with stricturing disease in approximately 60% and penetrating disease in approximately 40%. A prospective multicentre cohort supplied the roughly 57 Crohn's disease patients whose TCR repertoires were analysed.

With respect to this clone: The antigen it binds to is not known. No much larger clonotype is one base removed from it; base qualities were not supplied.

For commercial TCRB immunosequencing, approximately 500 nanograms of biopsy DNA were submitted for each sample. A two-step, amplification bias-controlled multiplex PCR was used by Adaptive Biotechnology to amplify CDR3 regions from genomic DNA. In the first PCR, primers covered every V and J gene segment, and in the second PCR, barcodes and Illumina adapters were added. CDR3 libraries were sequenced on an Illumina instrument. In the paper's pipeline: The analysis drew on both the pipelines supplied by the vendor and custom analysis of the raw data in R/Bioconductor running R version 3.3.0. Clonality, which ranges from 0 to 1, was calculated as the inverse of the normalised Shannon entropy across all productive clones. The repertoire share taken up by the top 100 clones defined high-frequency clones, and only clones that passed a 95% confidence test were kept. Repertoire diversity was measured with the Simpson index, and overlap between samples was measured with the Morisita-Horn index. TCRdb carries this immuneACCESS record with in-frame sequences only. Its versions omit some clonotypes, under half of them owing to an unresolved V gene in the studies checked, with the rest unexplained. V and J calls and clone size are those listed in that table; D and trimming were worked out from the DNA. The sample data list about 16,000 clones, and 72% of these were observed just once. Less than 6.5% of the sample lies in the top ten.

Broader findings and caveats from the paper: Endoscopic recurrence was linked to a higher percentage of high-frequency clones at surgery, and recurrence occurred in every patient whose clonality exceeded 26.8% (18/57). Mucosal CD4 and CD8 T cells were sorted and sequenced only in a subgroup of patients, whose size was not stated. Compared with CD4 T cells, sorted CD8 T cells held more high-frequency clones, which suggests that the mucosal expansions were mostly CD8. Compared with non-smokers, patients who were active smokers at surgery showed a significantly higher proportion of clonal expansions (roughly 26% vs 20%, p=0.02).

Adults with ileal or ileocolonic Crohn's disease and an indication for ileocolonic resection were eligible for inclusion. Whole ileal mucosal biopsies were stored frozen at -80°C before DNA extraction. Genomic DNA was extracted from frozen whole biopsies using a TRizol-based method and was quantified with a NanoDrop 2000 spectrophotometer. CDR1 and CDR2, per the germline V gene, are MNHNS and SASEGT. From cysteine to phenylalanine, the CDR3 is 15 amino acids long. The retained sequence is limited to the CDR3, 45 bases, with the frame set at the first base. V is trimmed back by 6 bases and J by 6 bases, and the junction contains 6 bases that no gene match accounts for.

Sequencing used ileal tissue. This TCR was sampled from an adult with Crohn's disease. The chain is assembled from TRBV6-1 and TRBJ2-1, with 12 central nucleotides matching TRBD2. The nucleotide sequence reads TGTGCCAGCAGGCTCCTAGCGGGAGGGCCCAATGAGCAGTTCTTC. The encoded protein is CASRLLAGGPNEQFF.